This TCR beta chain comes out of a study of sequential checkpoint blockade in melanoma. Background on the study: Patients were randomized 1:1 to nivolumab-then-ipilimumab or ipilimumab-then-nivolumab first-line. Both treatment sequences were followed by maintenance nivolumab.

Assay: immunoSEQ multiplex PCR; the TCRdb copy retains only in-frame clones and omits some. The table lists approximately 10,000 clones, 55% to 85% of them singletons, with about 15% in the top ten. The treatment: randomized to nivolumab then ipilimumab (arm A) or the reverse (arm B). None of the patients previously received DNA-damaging chemotherapy. Sorted cells were live CD3+CD8+, lacking CD19 and CD56, from PBMCs. The sequence was obtained from a human donor with melanoma. The sample consisted of CD8+ T cells sorted from blood (inferred from file names), taken from a patient given nivolumab and ipilimumab in sequence.

CDR3 bases: TGTGCCAGCAGCCTCCGTGGGCGCAGGGCCGGGGAGCTGTTTTTT. Translated, it gives CASSLRGRRAGELFF. The J gene is TRBJ2-2, the V gene TRBV13; possible D gene TRBD1, 5 bases. Germline V lookup: CDR1 PRHDT, CDR2 FYEKMQ (reference sequence). With 5 bases removed from V and 6 bases from J, the gap between germline ends came to 16 bases. This CDR3 has 15 residues.